This T cell receptor beta chain comes out of a study of chemoradiotherapy in HPV16-positive cancers. Turning to the study itself: Candidate HPV-specific clones and shared TCR motifs came from two HPV16-positive patients.

The germline gives CDR1 KGHSH, CDR2 LQKENI. The length of the CDR3 is 14 residues. The junction had 2 bases not matched to a gene; V was cut back by 6 bases and J by 7 bases. Repertoires were sampled repeatedly during chemoradiotherapy. Clones were read by immunoSEQ multiplex PCR, and TCRdb kept only the in-frame ones, dropping some. Of 5,800 or so clones in the sample, approximately 90% were seen once. In the case of this clone: Its target is not known.

Notes on the study in general: Better recurrence-free survival went with HPV-responsive T-cell expansion in HPV16-positive patients. Non-HPV-specific T cells did not expand in tumors during treatment, whereas candidate HPV-specific clones and E7-related motifs did.

This clonotype was sampled from a human donor with HPV-associated anogenital cancer. Sample: blood, taken from a patient who underwent chemoradiotherapy. The chain couples TRBV18 to TRBJ2-1; 14 bases line up with TRBD2. The CDR3 is CASSGLAGENEQFF. DNA for the CDR3: TGTGCCAGCTCGGGACTAGCGGGAGAGAATGAGCAGTTCTTC. Drawing the rest from reference TRBV18 and TRBJ2-1, the complete variable domain is NAGVMQNPRHLVRRRGQEARLRCSPMKGHSHVYWYRQLPEEGLKFMVYLQKENIIDESGMPKERFSAEFPKEGPSILRIQQVVRGDSAAYFCASSGLAGENEQFFGPGTRLTVL.